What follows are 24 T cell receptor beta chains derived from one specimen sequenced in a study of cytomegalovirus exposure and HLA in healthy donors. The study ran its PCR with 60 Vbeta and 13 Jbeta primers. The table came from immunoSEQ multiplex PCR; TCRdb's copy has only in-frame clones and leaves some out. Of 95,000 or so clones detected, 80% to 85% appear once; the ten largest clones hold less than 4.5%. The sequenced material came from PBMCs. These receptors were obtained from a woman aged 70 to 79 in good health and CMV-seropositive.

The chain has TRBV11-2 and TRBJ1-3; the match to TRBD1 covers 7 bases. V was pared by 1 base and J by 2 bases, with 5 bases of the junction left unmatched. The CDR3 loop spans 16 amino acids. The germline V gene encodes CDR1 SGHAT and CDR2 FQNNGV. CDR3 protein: CASSLGPGQTGNTIYF. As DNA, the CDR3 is TGTGCCAGCAGCTTAGGGCCGGGACAGACTGGAAACACCATATATTTT.

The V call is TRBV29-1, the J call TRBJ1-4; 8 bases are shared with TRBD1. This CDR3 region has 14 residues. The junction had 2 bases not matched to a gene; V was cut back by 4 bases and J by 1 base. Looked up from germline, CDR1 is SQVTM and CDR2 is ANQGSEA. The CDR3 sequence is CSVGGQGTNEKLFF. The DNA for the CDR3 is TGCAGCGTTGGAGGACAGGGAACTAATGAAAAACTGTTTTTT.

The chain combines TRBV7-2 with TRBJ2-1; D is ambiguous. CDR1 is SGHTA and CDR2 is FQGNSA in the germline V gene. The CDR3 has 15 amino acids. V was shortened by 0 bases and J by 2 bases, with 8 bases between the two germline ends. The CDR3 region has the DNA TGTGCCAGCAGCTTAGCTCCCGAGACCTACAATGAGCAGTTCTTC. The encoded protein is CASSLAPETYNEQFF.

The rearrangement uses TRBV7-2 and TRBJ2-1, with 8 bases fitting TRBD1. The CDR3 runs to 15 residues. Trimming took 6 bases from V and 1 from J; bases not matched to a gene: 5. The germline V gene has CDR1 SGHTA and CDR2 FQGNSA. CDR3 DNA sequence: TGTGCCAGCAGTTCAACAGGGGGGTCCTACAATGAGCAGTTCTTC. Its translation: CASSSTGGSYNEQFF.

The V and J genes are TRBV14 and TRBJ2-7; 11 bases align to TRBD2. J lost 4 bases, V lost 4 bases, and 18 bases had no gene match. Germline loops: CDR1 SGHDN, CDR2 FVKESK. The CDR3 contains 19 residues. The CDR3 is CASSPTRRHLTSGIYEQYF. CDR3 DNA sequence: TGTGCCAGCAGCCCGACGAGGCGCCATCTGACTAGCGGGATATACGAGCAGTACTTC.

The CDR3 coding sequence is TGTGCCAGCTCACTAGGGACAGGGGATGAAAAACTGTTTTTT. Amino acids: CASSLGTGDEKLFF. V and J are TRBV18 and TRBJ1-4, with 10 bases identical to TRBD1. The CDR3 spans 14 residues. CDR1 and CDR2 from the germline V gene are KGHSH and LQKENI. V was clipped by 4 bases and J by 6 bases; unmatched bases: 2.

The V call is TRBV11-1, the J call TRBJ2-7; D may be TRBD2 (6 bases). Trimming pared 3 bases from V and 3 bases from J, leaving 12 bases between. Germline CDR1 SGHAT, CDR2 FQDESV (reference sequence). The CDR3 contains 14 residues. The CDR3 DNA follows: TGTGCCAGCAGCTTGATAGGAGGGGACTACGAGCAGTACTTC. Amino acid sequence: CASSLIGGDYEQYF.

As DNA, the CDR3 is TGTGCCAGCAGCGCCGGGACTTGGCAGTACTTC. It translates to CASSAGTWQYF. The J gene is TRBJ2-7, the V gene TRBV7-9; the D gene is possibly TRBD2 (6 bases). Looked up from germline, CDR1 is SEHNR and CDR2 is FQNEAQ (reference sequence). The CDR3 runs to 11 residues. Trimming took 5 bases from V and 9 from J, leaving 11 bases between them.

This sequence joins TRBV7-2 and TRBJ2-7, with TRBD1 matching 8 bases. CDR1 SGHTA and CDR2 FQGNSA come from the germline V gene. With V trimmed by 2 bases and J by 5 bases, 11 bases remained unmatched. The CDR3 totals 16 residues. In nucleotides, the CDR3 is TGTGCCAGCAGCTTAAAATCTGGACAGGGTAGTCACGAGCAGTACTTC. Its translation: CASSLKSGQGSHEQYF.

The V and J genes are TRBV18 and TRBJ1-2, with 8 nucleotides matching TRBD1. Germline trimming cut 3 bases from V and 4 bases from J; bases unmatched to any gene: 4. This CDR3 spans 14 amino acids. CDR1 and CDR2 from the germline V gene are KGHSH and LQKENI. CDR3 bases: TGTGCCAGCTCACCTACCGGGACAGGCTATGGCTACACCTTC. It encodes CASSPTGTGYGYTF.

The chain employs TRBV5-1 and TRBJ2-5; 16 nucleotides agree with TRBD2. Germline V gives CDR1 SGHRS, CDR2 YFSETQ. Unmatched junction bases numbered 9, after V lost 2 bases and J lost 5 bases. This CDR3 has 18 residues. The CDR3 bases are TGCGCCAGCAGCTTAACCGGGACTAGCGGGAGGGGTTGGGAGACCCAGTACTTC. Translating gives CASSLTGTSGRGWETQYF.

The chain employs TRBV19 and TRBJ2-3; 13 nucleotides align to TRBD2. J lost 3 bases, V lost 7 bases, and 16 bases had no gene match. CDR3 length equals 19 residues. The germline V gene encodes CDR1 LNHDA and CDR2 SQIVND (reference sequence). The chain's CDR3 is CASTRTSGRPTRRTDTQYF. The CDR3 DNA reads TGTGCCAGTACCCGGACTAGCGGGAGACCCACGAGGCGGACAGATACGCAGTATTTT.

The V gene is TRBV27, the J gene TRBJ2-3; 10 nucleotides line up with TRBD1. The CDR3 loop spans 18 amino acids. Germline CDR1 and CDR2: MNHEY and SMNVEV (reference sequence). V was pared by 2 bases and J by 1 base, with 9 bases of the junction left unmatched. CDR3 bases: TGTGCCAGCAGTTTACGGGGACAGGGGTATGGTGGCACAGATACGCAGTATTTT. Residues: CASSLRGQGYGGTDTQYF.

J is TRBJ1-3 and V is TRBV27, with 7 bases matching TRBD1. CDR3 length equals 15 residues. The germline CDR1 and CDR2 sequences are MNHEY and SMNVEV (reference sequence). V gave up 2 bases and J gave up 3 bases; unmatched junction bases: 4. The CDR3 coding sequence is TGTGCCAGCAGTTTAAGGAGGGGGCTTGGAAACACCATATATTTT. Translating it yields CASSLRRGLGNTIYF.

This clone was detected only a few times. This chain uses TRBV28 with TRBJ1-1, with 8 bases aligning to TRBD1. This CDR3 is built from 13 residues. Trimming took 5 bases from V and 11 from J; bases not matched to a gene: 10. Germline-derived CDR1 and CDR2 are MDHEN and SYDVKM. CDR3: CASSRTQDRAAFF. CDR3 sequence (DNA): TGTGCCAGCAGTCGTACTCAGGACAGGGCGGCTTTCTTT.

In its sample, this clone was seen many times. The CDR3 region has the DNA TGCGCCAGCAGGGCAGGATTTAACACTGAAGCTTTCTTT. Protein: CASRAGFNTEAFF. The rearrangement uses TRBV5-1 and TRBJ1-1; D gene unclear. V gave up 5 bases and J gave up 2 bases, with 10 bases separating them. This CDR3 region has 13 residues. The germline CDR1 and CDR2 sequences are SGHRS and YFSETQ.

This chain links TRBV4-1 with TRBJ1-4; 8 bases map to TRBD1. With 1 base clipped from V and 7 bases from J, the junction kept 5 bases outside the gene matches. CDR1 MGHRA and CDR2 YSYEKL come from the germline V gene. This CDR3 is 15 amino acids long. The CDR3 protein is CASSQAEDRVEKLFF. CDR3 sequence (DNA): TGCGCCAGCAGCCAAGCCGAGGACAGGGTTGAAAAACTGTTTTTT.

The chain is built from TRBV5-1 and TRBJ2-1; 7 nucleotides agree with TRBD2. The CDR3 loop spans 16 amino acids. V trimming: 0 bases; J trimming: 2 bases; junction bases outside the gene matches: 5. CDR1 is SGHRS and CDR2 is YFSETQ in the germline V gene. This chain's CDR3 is CASSLDGGGPYNEQFF. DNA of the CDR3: TGCGCCAGCAGCTTGGATGGGGGAGGGCCCTACAATGAGCAGTTCTTC.

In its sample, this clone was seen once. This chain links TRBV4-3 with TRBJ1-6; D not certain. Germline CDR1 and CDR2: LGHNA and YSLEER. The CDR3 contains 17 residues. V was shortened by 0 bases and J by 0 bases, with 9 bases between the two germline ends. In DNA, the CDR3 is TGCGCCAGCAGCCAAGAAGGGAGAACCTCCTATAATTCACCCCTCCACTTT. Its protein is CASSQEGRTSYNSPLHF.

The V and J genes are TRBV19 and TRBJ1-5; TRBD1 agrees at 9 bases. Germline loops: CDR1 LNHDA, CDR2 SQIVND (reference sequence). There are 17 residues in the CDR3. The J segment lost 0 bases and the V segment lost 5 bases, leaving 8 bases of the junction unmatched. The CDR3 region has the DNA TGTGCCAGTAGTCGGAGACAGGGGGACCATAGCAATCAGCCCCAGCATTTT. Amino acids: CASSRRQGDHSNQPQHF.

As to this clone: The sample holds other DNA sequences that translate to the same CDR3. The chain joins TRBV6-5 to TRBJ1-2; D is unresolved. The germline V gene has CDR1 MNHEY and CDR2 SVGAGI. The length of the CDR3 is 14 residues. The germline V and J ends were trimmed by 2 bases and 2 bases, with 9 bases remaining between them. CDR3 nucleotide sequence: TGTGCCAGCAGTTACAGGGAGGTCAACTATGGCTACACCTTC. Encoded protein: CASSYREVNYGYTF.

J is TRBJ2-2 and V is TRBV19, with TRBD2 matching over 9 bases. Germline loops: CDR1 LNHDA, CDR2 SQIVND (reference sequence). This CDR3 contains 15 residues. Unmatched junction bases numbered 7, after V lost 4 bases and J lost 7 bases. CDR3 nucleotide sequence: TGTGCCAGTAGTACTTTTAGCGGGAGAATCGGGGAGCTGTTTTTT. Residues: CASSTFSGRIGELFF.

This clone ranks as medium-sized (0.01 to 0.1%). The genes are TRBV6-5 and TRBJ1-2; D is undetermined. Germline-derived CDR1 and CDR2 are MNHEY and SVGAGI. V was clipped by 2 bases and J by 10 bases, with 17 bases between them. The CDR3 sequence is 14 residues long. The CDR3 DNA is TGTGCCAGCAGTTACCTTAGGCAGCGGAAGGACTACACCTTC. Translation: CASSYLRQRKDYTF.

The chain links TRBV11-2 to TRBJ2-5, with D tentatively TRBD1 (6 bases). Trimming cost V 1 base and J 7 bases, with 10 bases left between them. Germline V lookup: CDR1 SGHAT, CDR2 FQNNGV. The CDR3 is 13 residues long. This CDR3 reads CASSLAGAGTQYF. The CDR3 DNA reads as TGTGCCAGCAGCTTAGCAGGGGCAGGGACCCAGTACTTC.